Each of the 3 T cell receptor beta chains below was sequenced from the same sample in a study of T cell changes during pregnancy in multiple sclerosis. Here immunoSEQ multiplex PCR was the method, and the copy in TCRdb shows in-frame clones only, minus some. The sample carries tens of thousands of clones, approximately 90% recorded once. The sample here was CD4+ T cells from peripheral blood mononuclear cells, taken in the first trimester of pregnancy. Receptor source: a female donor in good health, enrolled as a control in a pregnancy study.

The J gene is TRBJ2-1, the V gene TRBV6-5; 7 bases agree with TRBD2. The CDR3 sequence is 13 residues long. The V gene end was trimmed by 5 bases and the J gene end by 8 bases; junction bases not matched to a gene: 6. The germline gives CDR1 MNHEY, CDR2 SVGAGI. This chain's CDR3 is CASSRTSFHEQFF. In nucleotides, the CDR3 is TGTGCCAGCAGTCGGACTAGTTTCCATGAGCAGTTCTTC.

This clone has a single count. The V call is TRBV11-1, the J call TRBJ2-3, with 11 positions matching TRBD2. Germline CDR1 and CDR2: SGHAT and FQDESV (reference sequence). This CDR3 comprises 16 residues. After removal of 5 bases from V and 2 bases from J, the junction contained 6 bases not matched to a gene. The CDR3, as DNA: TGTGCCAGCAGCCCCTTAGCGGGAGGGTCCACAGATACGCAGTATTTT. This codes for CASSPLAGGSTDTQYF.

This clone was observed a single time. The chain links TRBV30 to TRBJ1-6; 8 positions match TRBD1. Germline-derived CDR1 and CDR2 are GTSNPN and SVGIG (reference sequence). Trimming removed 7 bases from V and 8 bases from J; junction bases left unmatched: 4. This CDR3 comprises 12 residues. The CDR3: CALDRGDSPLHF. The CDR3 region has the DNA TGTGCCTTAGACAGGGGAGATTCACCCCTCCACTTT.